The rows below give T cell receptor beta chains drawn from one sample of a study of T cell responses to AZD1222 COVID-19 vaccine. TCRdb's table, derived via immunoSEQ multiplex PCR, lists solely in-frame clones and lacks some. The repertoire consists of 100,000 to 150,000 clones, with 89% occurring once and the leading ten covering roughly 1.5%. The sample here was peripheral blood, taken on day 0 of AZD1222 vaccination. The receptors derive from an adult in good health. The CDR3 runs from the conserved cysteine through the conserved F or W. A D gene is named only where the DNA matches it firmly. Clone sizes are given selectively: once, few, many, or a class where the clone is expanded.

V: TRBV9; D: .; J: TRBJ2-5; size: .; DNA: TGTGCCAGCAGCGTAGAACCCGGACCACACCTCCAAGAGACCCAGTACTTC; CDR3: CASSVEPGPHLQETQYF
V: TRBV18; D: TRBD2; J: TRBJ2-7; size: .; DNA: TGTGCCAGCTCACCAGAGAGGGAGGGGACCGAGCAGTACTTC; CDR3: CASSPEREGTEQYF
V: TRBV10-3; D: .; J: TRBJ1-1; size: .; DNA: TGTGCCATCAGCGCTGGACCCTATGAAGGCACTGAAGCTTTCTTT; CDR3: CAISAGPYEGTEAFF
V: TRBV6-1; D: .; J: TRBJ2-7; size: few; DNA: TGTGCCAGCAGTGAATTCGACTACGAGCAGTACTTC; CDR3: CASSEFDYEQYF
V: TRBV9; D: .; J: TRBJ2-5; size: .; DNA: TGTGCCAGCAGCGTAAGGTTTGGAGAGACCCAGTACTTC; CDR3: CASSVRFGETQYF
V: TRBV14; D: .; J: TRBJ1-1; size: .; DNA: TGTGCCAGCAGCCAATGGACTCACGAGAACACTGAAGCTTTCTTT; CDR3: CASSQWTHENTEAFF
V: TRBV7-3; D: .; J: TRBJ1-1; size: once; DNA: TGTGCCAGCAGCTTTGGGAGGAACACTGAAGCTTTCTTT; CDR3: CASSFGRNTEAFF
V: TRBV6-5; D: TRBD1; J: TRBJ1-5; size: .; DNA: TGTGCCAGCAGTACACAGGGGAATCAGCCCCAGCATTTT; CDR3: CASSTQGNQPQHF
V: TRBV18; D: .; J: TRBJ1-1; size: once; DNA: TGTGCCAGCTCACCACCGTCAGGGATAAGCACTGAAGCTTTCTTT; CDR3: CASSPPSGISTEAFF
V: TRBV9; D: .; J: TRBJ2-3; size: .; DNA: TGTGCCAGCAGCTTCACAGGGACAGATACGCAGTATTTT; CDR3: CASSFTGTDTQYF